This T cell receptor beta chain is from a study of T cell responses to AZD1222 COVID-19 vaccine. Notes on the study in general: Increases in Spike-specific TCR breadth and depth were seen after two AZD1222 doses. A mostly white British donor set with more females was recruited, and clonal diversity was possibly underestimated. CD4 TCRs associated with vaccination spanned spike, dominating at 160-218 and 743-854.

The CDR3 sequence is 15 residues long. Trimming removed 0 bases from V and 3 bases from J; junction bases left unmatched: 3. Per germline, CDR1 SGHKS and CDR2 YYEKEE (reference sequence). Repertoires were generated with immunoSEQ multiplex PCR, while TCRdb's copy carries only in-frame clones and drops some. The sample contains over 110,000 clones, around 94% of which appear only once. This clone appeared once. Its antigen is unknown. This receptor was identified in an adult who received the AZD1222 COVID-19 vaccine. This specimen was peripheral blood, taken 28 days after the second AZD1222 dose. This chain joins TRBV5-5 and TRBJ2-7, with TRBD1 matching over 10 bases. In DNA, the CDR3 is TGTGCCAGCAGCTTGGGGACAGGGGGAAACTACGAGCAGTACTTC. Amino acid sequence: CASSLGTGGNYEQYF.